The rows below give T cell receptor beta chains drawn from one sample of a study of T cell changes during pregnancy in multiple sclerosis. Repertoires were generated with immunoSEQ multiplex PCR, while TCRdb's copy carries only in-frame clones and drops some. In the table there are about 130,000 clones, roughly 95% of which are singletons. This specimen consisted of peripheral blood, obtained after pregnancy. The receptors come from a female donor with multiple sclerosis, enrolled in a pregnancy study. CDR3s include the opening cysteine and the closing phenylalanine or tryptophan. The order of the fields is J gene, D gene, V gene, clone size, CDR3 protein, CDR3 DNA. The D gene is left open where the match is weak. Some rows have no size entry. The others give once, few or many, or a class for an expanded clone.

TRBJ2-7 - TRBV27 once CASSFKEGNEQYF TGTGCCAGCAGTTTCAAAGAGGGTAACGAGCAGTACTTC
TRBJ2-7 TRBD1 TRBV6-5 - CASSYSMGTGLYF TGTGCCAGCAGTTACTCGATGGGGACAGGGCTCTACTTC
TRBJ2-7 - TRBV28 - CASSLRGYRSYEQYF TGTGCCAGCAGTTTAAGGGGATATCGCTCCTACGAGCAGTACTTC
TRBJ2-3 - TRBV5-5 - CASSLGHSTDTQYF TGTGCCAGCAGCTTGGGACACTCGACAGATACGCAGTATTTT
TRBJ2-2 - TRBV2 - CASSVGANTGELFF TGTGCCAGCAGTGTCGGAGCTAACACCGGGGAGCTGTTTTTT
TRBJ2-1 TRBD2 TRBV4-3 - CASSQRVGTRWGEQFF TGCGCCAGCAGCCAGAGGGTGGGGACTAGGTGGGGGGAGCAGTTCTTC
TRBJ2-5 TRBD2 TRBV7-9 - CASSLNGGEETQYF TGTGCCAGCAGCCTCAATGGGGGGGAGGAGACCCAGTACTTC
TRBJ1-2 - TRBV28 - CASSLSGHLYGYTF TGTGCCAGCAGTTTATCGGGACACCTCTATGGCTACACCTTC
TRBJ2-5 - TRBV2 - CASSDARVQETQYF TGTGCCAGCAGTGATGCCAGGGTCCAAGAGACCCAGTACTTC
TRBJ1-2 - TRBV6-5 few CASSYGPGNGYTF TGTGCCAGCAGTTACGGCCCGGGGAATGGCTACACCTTC
TRBJ2-1 TRBD2 TRBV2 - CASKRENRLEQFF TGTGCCAGCAAGCGGGAAAACAGGCTTGAGCAGTTCTTC
TRBJ2-1 TRBD1 TRBV5-6 - CASSSDRAYGEQFF TGTGCCAGCAGTTCGGACAGGGCCTACGGGGAGCAGTTCTTC
TRBJ2-7 TRBD1 TRBV6-5 - CASRAGQGAVGQYF TGTGCCAGCAGGGCGGGGCAGGGGGCGGTCGGGCAGTACTTC
TRBJ2-1 TRBD2 TRBV2 - CASSEDLVAGRNEQFF TGTGCCAGCAGTGAAGATTTGGTAGCGGGGAGGAATGAGCAGTTCTTC
TRBJ2-1 TRBD2 TRBV6-5 - CASSYSTSGSNEQFF TGTGCCAGCAGTTACTCGACTAGCGGGAGCAATGAGCAGTTCTTC
TRBJ2-2 TRBD2 TRBV4-1 - CASSQLLAGSSNTGELFF TGCGCCAGCAGCCAACTTCTAGCGGGATCGTCGAACACCGGGGAGCTGTTTTTT
TRBJ1-2 - TRBV19 - CASSQGDYGYTF TGTGCCAGTAGTCAGGGCGACTATGGCTACACCTTC
TRBJ2-1 TRBD2 TRBV29-1 - CSVAGRVYNEQFF TGCAGCGTTGCGGGGAGGGTATACAATGAGCAGTTCTTC
TRBJ1-2 TRBD1 TRBV7-2 - CASSLNIGGPNNYGYTF TGTGCCAGCAGCTTAAACATAGGGGGCCCCAACAACTATGGCTACACCTTC
TRBJ2-1 TRBD2 TRBV9 - CASSAGLAGVGSSYNEQFF TGTGCCAGCAGCGCCGGACTAGCGGGAGTTGGAAGCTCCTACAATGAGCAGTTCTTC
TRBJ1-5 - TRBV18 - CASSPRGLSNQPQHF TGTGCCAGCTCACCACGGGGCCTAAGCAATCAGCCCCAGCATTTT
TRBJ2-3 TRBD2 TRBV7-2 - CASSSPAGGSTDTQYF TGTGCCAGCAGCTCCCCGGCGGGAGGGAGCACAGATACGCAGTATTTT
TRBJ2-6 TRBD1 TRBV19 - CASSSGTGGSGANVLTF TGTGCCAGTAGTAGCGGGACAGGGGGATCTGGGGCCAACGTCCTGACTTTC
TRBJ1-4 - TRBV10-3 - CAISGAQGGEKLFF TGTGCCATCAGTGGAGCGCAGGGCGGTGAAAAACTGTTTTTT
TRBJ2-7 TRBD2 TRBV28 once CASSLNRLAGGRYEQYF TGTGCCAGCAGTTTGAACAGACTAGCGGGGGGCCGCTACGAGCAGTACTTC
TRBJ1-5 TRBD1 TRBV30 - CAWSAGQGGQPQHF TGTGCCTGGAGTGCTGGACAGGGGGGTCAGCCCCAGCATTTT
TRBJ2-4 TRBD2 TRBV6-1 - CASSEEWRGLAGDVQYF TGTGCCAGCAGTGAAGAGTGGAGGGGACTAGCGGGAGATGTCCAGTACTTC
TRBJ1-2 - TRBV27 - CASSMLQGLDGYTF TGTGCCAGCAGTATGCTTCAGGGACTCGATGGCTACACCTTC
TRBJ2-1 - TRBV29-1 - CSVEPSNYNEQFF TGCAGCGTTGAACCTTCTAACTACAATGAGCAGTTCTTC
TRBJ1-5 TRBD1 TRBV7-8 - CASSLGGQGRNQPQHF TGTGCCAGCAGCTTAGGGGGACAGGGGAGAAATCAGCCCCAGCATTTT